The clone carrying this T cell receptor (beta chain) was detected a few times. Its antigen remains unidentified. The sample comes from a study of identical twins. Germline CDR1 and CDR2: SGHDT and YYEEEE. Trimming took 3 bases from V and 4 from J; bases not matched to a gene: 7. The CDR3 is 17 residues long. Findings and caveats of the study: Twins shared out-of-frame alpha sequences with excess low generation probability.

TCRdb ran MiXCR on the 5' RACE reads and lists one entry per CDR3 protein. There are approximately 530,000 distinct CDR3 sequences in the sample; more than 20% occur only once, and about 0.5% lies in the top ten. These same records also appear under a second study, on yellow fever vaccine responses in identical twins.

The specimen sequenced was CD4+ T cells sorted from blood. The rearrangement joins TRBV5-6 to TRBJ2-2, with 12 bases lining up with TRBD2. This TCR was sampled from a woman aged 18-29 years in good health. DNA for the CDR3: TGTGCCAGCAGCTCAAGACGGACTAGCGGGATCACCGGGGAGCTGTTTTTT. Translation gives CASSSRRTSGITGELFF.